The 8 T cell receptor beta chains given below trace back to one sample, sequenced in a study of Ad26.COV2.S vaccination and SARS-CoV-2 variants. The treatment was: 15 to 20 received Ad26.COV2.S at low or high dose, single or two shots; roughly 5 received placebo; per-sample allocation not given. The investigators took samples on day 63 after the first vaccine or placebo injection. Method: immunoSEQ multiplex PCR; TCRdb's copy keeps in-frame clones and lacks some. The sample lists 360,000 or so clones, around nine tenths occurring once. Sample: peripheral blood, taken in a trial of Ad26.COV2.S vaccine versus placebo. These receptors came from a person aged 18-65 years who received the Ad26.COV2.S COVID-19 vaccine or a placebo.

The chain is built from TRBV5-1 and TRBJ1-1; D remains ambiguous. This CDR3 contains 14 residues. Germline V gene data show CDR1 as SGHRS and CDR2 as YFSETQ. Trimming cost V 4 bases and J 2 bases, with 12 bases left between them. For the CDR3, the DNA is TGCGCCAGCAGCCGTTCCGGGCTTAACACTGAAGCTTTCTTT. This gives the protein CASSRSGLNTEAFF. The entire variable domain, with the rest obtained from reference TRBV5-1 and TRBJ1-1, is as follows: KAGVTQTPRYLIKTRGQQVTLSCSPISGHRSVSWYQQTPGQGLQFLFEYFSETQRNKGNFPGRFSGRQFSNSRSEMNVSTLELGDSALYLCASSRSGLNTEAFFGQGTRLTVV.

The chain joins TRBV20-1 to TRBJ2-7, with D uncertain. The CDR3 extends over 11 amino acids. The V end was cut by 4 bases, the J end by 0 bases, with 4 bases between. Germline V CDR1 and CDR2: DFQATT, SNEGSKA (reference sequence). CDR3 region: CSATISYEQYF. CDR3 nucleotide sequence: TGCAGTGCTACCATCTCCTACGAGCAGTACTTC.

The gene calls are TRBV5-6 and TRBJ1-4; D may be TRBD1 (6 bases). Deletions cut 0 bases from V and 6 bases from J, with 9 bases between. CDR3 size: 14 residues. Germline V gene sequence: CDR1 SGHDT, CDR2 YYEEEE. CDR3 loop: CASSLDRVHEKLFF. DNA of the CDR3: TGTGCCAGCAGCTTGGACAGGGTGCATGAAAAACTGTTTTTT.

This sequence joins TRBV6-1 and TRBJ1-1; maybe TRBD1 (6 bases). Trimming left V 1 base short and J 0 bases short, with 9 bases between. The CDR3 length is 15 residues. Germline V CDR1 and CDR2: MNHNS, SASEGT. The CDR3 sequence: CASSEGPGVNTEAFF. The CDR3 DNA sequence: TGTGCCAGCAGTGAAGGGCCAGGGGTGAACACTGAAGCTTTCTTT.

The chain recombines TRBV19 with TRBJ1-3, with D uncertain. Trimming removed 2 bases at V and 1 base at J, with 6 bases between. The CDR3 sequence is 14 residues long. Germline values: CDR1 LNHDA, CDR2 SQIVND (reference sequence). CDR3 protein: CASSISESGNTIYF. The CDR3 coding sequence is TGTGCCAGTAGTATATCGGAGTCTGGAAACACCATATATTTT.

The J gene is TRBJ2-1, the V gene TRBV28; 12 nucleotides agree with TRBD2. This CDR3 has 14 amino acids. The ends lost 6 bases at V and 8 bases at J; junction bases unmatched: 5. Germline assignment: CDR1 MDHEN and CDR2 SYDVKM. The CDR3 sequence is CASSLAGGLDEQFF. CDR3 in DNA: TGTGCCAGCAGCCTAGCGGGAGGGCTTGATGAGCAGTTCTTC.

The rearrangement uses TRBV4-1 and TRBJ2-3; D ambiguous. With 10 bases removed from V and 2 bases from J, the gap between germline ends came to 13 bases. Germline-derived CDR1 and CDR2 are MGHRA and YSYEKL. This CDR3 comprises 13 residues. Written as DNA, the CDR3 is TGCGCCACCGGCGGAATGGCCACAGATACGCAGTATTTT. It translates to CATGGMATDTQYF.

The count of this clone is one. The J gene is TRBJ1-6, the V gene TRBV5-1; 7 bases fit TRBD1. Per germline, CDR1 SGHRS and CDR2 YFSETQ. The CDR3 is made up of 16 amino acids. The junction had 10 bases not matched to a gene; V was cut back by 4 bases and J by 6 bases. This chain's CDR3 is CASSLTEGAINSPLHF. CDR3 nucleotide sequence: TGCGCCAGCAGCCTGACCGAGGGGGCCATTAATTCACCCCTCCACTTT.